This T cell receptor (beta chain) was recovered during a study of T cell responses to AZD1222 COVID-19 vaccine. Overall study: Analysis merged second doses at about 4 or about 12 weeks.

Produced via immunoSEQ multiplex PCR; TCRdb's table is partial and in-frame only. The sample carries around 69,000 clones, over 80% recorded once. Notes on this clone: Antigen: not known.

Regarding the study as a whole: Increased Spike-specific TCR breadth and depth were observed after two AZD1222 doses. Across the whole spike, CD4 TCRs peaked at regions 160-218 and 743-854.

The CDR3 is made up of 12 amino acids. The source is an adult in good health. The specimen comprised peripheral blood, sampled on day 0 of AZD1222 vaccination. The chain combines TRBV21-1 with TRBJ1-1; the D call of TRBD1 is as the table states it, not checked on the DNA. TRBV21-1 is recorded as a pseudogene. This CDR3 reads CASRTGRGEAFF. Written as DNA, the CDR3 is TGTGCCAGCAGAACAGGGAGAGGTGAAGCTTTCTTT.